This TCR beta chain is drawn from a study of beta chain features in type 1 diabetes. Study-wide results and caveats: Moderately but significantly shorter TCRB CDR3s were found in Type 1 diabetes patients in all four CD4+ subsets. Possibly, sequencing cDNA over-represented cells that had high TCR expression levels. In comparison with healthy donors, patients had naive, central memory and Treg TCRB repertoires that appeared more similar.

This CDR3 comprises 13 residues. V was cut by 8 bases and J by 5 bases, with 15 bases left in between. Germline lookup yields CDR1 MGHDK and CDR2 SYGVNS. With regard to this clone: Its target is unknown.

The whole isolated RNA underwent reverse transcription, so sequencing captured expressed TCRB transcripts. TCRdb's table, derived via immunoSEQ multiplex PCR, lists solely in-frame clones and lacks some. The repertoire includes some 160,000 clones, 8% to 9.5% of them detected once, and approximately 0.54% sits in the top ten. The rearrangement links TRBV25-1 to TRBJ2-5, with a possible D match to TRBD1 (6 bases). The sequence was obtained from a woman between 18 and 30 years old with type 1 diabetes. The specimen was central memory CD4+ T cells from blood. CDR3 sequence (DNA): TGTGCCAGCGCCCCGGCAGGGGTGGAGACCCAGTACTTC. Protein: CASAPAGVETQYF.